These T cell receptor beta chains were read from a single sample in a study of blood T cell repertoires in COVID-19. TCRdb's copy holds only in-frame clones and misses some; the assay was immunoSEQ multiplex PCR. The sample has 200,000 to 300,000 clones, about nine tenths seen once; the top ten hold roughly 2.6%. The specimen was PBMCs or T cells enriched from blood (not recorded which). The origin of the receptors is a woman under 30 who had recovered from COVID-19. Each CDR3 is given with its conserved first and last residue. A D gene is named only where the DNA matches it firmly. Only some rows state a clone size, as once, few, many or a class for expanded clones.

v_gene	j_gene	abundance	d_gene	CDR3aa	CDR3nt
TRBV30	TRBJ2-2	NA	NA	CAWRQNTGELFF	TGTGCCTGGAGACAGAACACCGGGGAGCTGTTTTTT
TRBV27	TRBJ1-2	NA	NA	CASRSQGPLHGYTF	TGTGCCAGCAGATCACAGGGACCCCTCCATGGCTACACCTTC
TRBV7-2	TRBJ2-1	NA	TRBD2	CASSLEGLAGDNEQFF	TGTGCCAGCAGCTTAGAAGGACTAGCGGGGGACAATGAGCAGTTCTTC
TRBV10-3	TRBJ2-3	NA	TRBD2	CAISEVAGGGTDTQYF	TGTGCCATCAGTGAGGTAGCGGGAGGGGGCACAGATACGCAGTATTTT
TRBV20-1	TRBJ2-7	NA	TRBD2	CSASGSGFTYEQYF	TGCAGTGCTAGTGGTAGCGGGTTCACCTACGAGCAGTACTTC
TRBV30	TRBJ1-3	NA	NA	CAWSVRIQGTIYF	TGTGCCTGGAGTGTAAGGATTCAGGGCACCATATATTTT
TRBV19	TRBJ2-1	NA	TRBD2	CASRGTSSTEQFF	TGTGCCAGTAGGGGGACTAGCTCCACTGAGCAGTTCTTC
TRBV6-5	TRBJ2-5	NA	TRBD2	CASSYSTSGGQTQYF	TGTGCCAGCAGTTACTCGACTAGCGGCGGACAGACCCAGTACTTC
TRBV5-4	TRBJ2-3	few	NA	CASSDGPRRDTQYF	TGTGCCAGCTCCGACGGCCCCAGGCGCGATACGCAGTATTTT
TRBV5-5	TRBJ1-1	NA	NA	CASSGRSRALPEAFF	TGTGCCAGCAGCGGGAGGAGCAGGGCCCTACCTGAAGCTTTCTTT
TRBV6-6	TRBJ1-1	NA	NA	CASSYPHGSTEAFF	TGTGCCAGCAGTTACCCACACGGGAGCACTGAAGCTTTCTTT
TRBV4-1	TRBJ2-7	NA	TRBD2	CASSQEEGAGASYEQYF	TGCGCCAGCAGCCAAGAGGAGGGAGCGGGGGCGTCCTACGAGCAGTACTTC
TRBV18	TRBJ2-3	NA	NA	CASSVAQGRTDTQYF	TGTGCCAGCTCCGTCGCCCAGGGCCGCACAGATACGCAGTATTTT
TRBV7-8	TRBJ2-5	NA	NA	CASTQREGDQETQYF	TGTGCCAGCACCCAAAGGGAGGGGGACCAAGAGACCCAGTACTTC
TRBV5-4	TRBJ2-2	NA	NA	CASEYGTGELFF	TGTGCCAGCGAATACGGTACCGGGGAGCTGTTTTTT
TRBV18	TRBJ1-3	few	NA	CASSPVTGLSSGNTIYF	TGTGCCAGCTCACCCGTGACAGGCCTAAGCTCTGGAAACACCATATATTTT
TRBV7-9	TRBJ2-2	NA	TRBD1	CASSFRDSFTGELFF	TGTGCCAGCAGCTTCCGGGACAGTTTCACCGGGGAGCTGTTTTTT
TRBV7-2	TRBJ1-1	NA	TRBD1	CASSPDRIYTEAFF	TGTGCCAGCAGCCCGGACAGGATATACACTGAAGCTTTCTTT
TRBV27	TRBJ2-2	NA	TRBD2	CASSLLAGGPGELFF	TGTGCCAGCAGTTTATTAGCGGGGGGGCCCGGGGAGCTGTTTTTT
TRBV5-8	TRBJ2-5	NA	TRBD2	CASSVGRAQYF	TGTGCCAGCAGCGTAGGGAGGGCCCAGTACTTC
TRBV10-3	TRBJ1-1	NA	TRBD1	CAISEQGDLNTEAFF	TGTGCCATCAGTGAACAGGGGGATTTGAACACTGAAGCTTTCTTT
TRBV11-2	TRBJ1-4	NA	NA	CASSPTSGDNEKLFF	TGTGCCAGCAGTCCCACTAGCGGCGATAATGAAAAACTGTTTTTT
TRBV25-1	TRBJ1-1	NA	TRBD1	CASSPGVTGAVEAFF	TGTGCCAGCAGTCCCGGGGTGACAGGGGCGGTTGAAGCTTTCTTT
TRBV28	TRBJ2-5	NA	TRBD2	CASRRLAGEETQYF	TGTGCCAGCAGGCGCCTAGCGGGGGAAGAGACCCAGTACTTC
TRBV27	TRBJ1-3	NA	NA	CASSSVPSSGNTIYF	TGTGCCAGCAGTTCCGTCCCGAGCTCTGGAAACACCATATATTTT
TRBV12-5	TRBJ2-3	NA	NA	CASGDPGGIGTDTQYF	TGTGCTAGTGGAGACCCAGGGGGGATCGGCACAGATACGCAGTATTTT
TRBV28	TRBJ1-1	NA	NA	CASSFEGYTEAFF	TGTGCCAGCAGTTTCGAGGGTTACACTGAAGCTTTCTTT
TRBV7-9	TRBJ1-1	NA	TRBD1	CASSLEGARVGGEAFF	TGTGCCAGCAGCTTAGAGGGGGCGCGAGTCGGGGGTGAAGCTTTCTTT
TRBV12-3/TRBV12-4	TRBJ2-5	NA	TRBD2	CASGLAGETQYF	TGTGCCAGCGGACTAGCGGGAGAGACCCAGTACTTC
TRBV15	TRBJ2-7	NA	TRBD2	CATSRETAGGFYEQYF	TGTGCCACCAGCAGAGAAACGGCGGGGGGGTTTTACGAGCAGTACTTC
TRBV27	TRBJ2-2	NA	TRBD2	CASSLWGGSRTGELFF	TGTGCCAGCAGTTTATGGGGCGGGAGTAGGACCGGGGAGCTGTTTTTT
TRBV15	TRBJ2-7	NA	NA	CATSRAGSRLYEQYF	TGTGCCACCAGCAGAGCGGGGAGCCGGCTCTACGAGCAGTACTTC
TRBV4-2	TRBJ2-2	NA	NA	CASSQDMNTGELFF	TGTGCCAGCAGCCAAGATATGAACACCGGGGAGCTGTTTTTT
TRBV30	TRBJ1-1	NA	NA	CAWNPGGAEAFF	TGTGCCTGGAATCCGGGAGGTGCTGAAGCTTTCTTT
TRBV4-3	TRBJ2-3	NA	NA	CASSQDERADTQYF	TGCGCCAGCAGCCAAGATGAGAGGGCCGATACGCAGTATTTT
TRBV7-9	TRBJ2-4	NA	NA	CASSLGAGRAKNIQYF	TGTGCCAGCAGCTTAGGGGCGGGCAGAGCCAAAAACATTCAGTACTTC
TRBV10-3	TRBJ1-1	NA	TRBD1	CAIRQGVPTEAFF	TGTGCCATCAGGCAGGGGGTTCCGACTGAAGCTTTCTTT
TRBV7-6	TRBJ2-4	NA	NA	CAPLPGYF	TGTGCCCCCCTGCCGGGTTACTTC
TRBV3-1/TRBV3-2	TRBJ2-7	NA	NA	CASSQGDTTVQYF	TGTGCCAGCAGCCAAGGTGACACAACGGTGCAGTACTTC
TRBV30	TRBJ1-2	NA	TRBD1	CAWSVLGRGSHGYTF	TGTGCCTGGAGTGTACTGGGCAGGGGGTCGCATGGCTACACCTTC
TRBV27	TRBJ2-7	NA	NA	CASSLYRSGEQYF	TGTGCCAGCAGTTTATACAGGTCTGGTGAGCAGTACTTC
TRBV30	TRBJ1-1	NA	TRBD1	CAWGTGVNTEAFF	TGTGCCTGGGGGACAGGGGTTAACACTGAAGCTTTCTTT
TRBV3-1/TRBV3-2	TRBJ2-7	once	NA	CASSHYPPGRCTYEQYF	TGTGCCAGCAGCCACTATCCGCCAGGGAGGTGTACCTACGAGCAGTACTTC